Listed below are T cell receptor beta chains from one sample, sequenced in a study of shared clonotypes between healthy human individuals. Assay used: immunoSEQ multiplex PCR; TCRdb lists only in-frame clones, some missing. The profile shows over 750,000 clones, roughly 96% of them singletons. The material sequenced was naive CD8+ T cells sorted from blood. These receptors were obtained from a man in his thirties or forties in good health. Both conserved end residues are part of each CDR3. Each record gives: J gene, clone size, D gene, V gene, CDR3 DNA, CDR3 protein. The D gene is left open where the match is weak. Where a row states a size, it is once, few, many or the class of an expanded clone; other rows omit it.

J: TRBJ2-5
size: -
D: -
V: TRBV27
DNA: TGTGCCAGCAGTTACGGCGCCACCCAAGAGACCCAGTACTTC
CDR3: CASSYGATQETQYF

J: TRBJ2-1
size: once
D: -
V: TRBV30
DNA: TGTGCCTGGAGTGTACTCCGAAGCTCCTACAATGAGCAGTTCTTC
CDR3: CAWSVLRSSYNEQFF

J: TRBJ1-4
size: once
D: TRBD1
V: TRBV4-1
DNA: TGCGCCAGCAGCCCCCCCCGGGACAGGGTTGGAAAACTGTTTTTT
CDR3: CASSPPRDRVGKLFF

J: TRBJ2-5
size: -
D: -
V: TRBV5-4
DNA: TGTGCCAGCAGCTGGAGACTGGCCGAGACCCAGTACTTC
CDR3: CASSWRLAETQYF

J: TRBJ2-1
size: -
D: TRBD1
V: TRBV7-8
DNA: TGTGCCAGCAGCTTCCACAGGGGGGTCTCCAATGAGCAGTTCTTC
CDR3: CASSFHRGVSNEQFF

J: TRBJ2-7
size: -
D: TRBD2
V: TRBV7-3
DNA: TGTGCCAGCAGCCCTCAGCGGGATTCATACGAGCAGTACTTC
CDR3: CASSPQRDSYEQYF

J: TRBJ1-4
size: -
D: -
V: TRBV4-1
DNA: TGCGCCAGCAGCCTAAAAGCAGGCCAAGCAACTAATGAAAAACTGTTTTTT
CDR3: CASSLKAGQATNEKLFF

J: TRBJ2-7
size: -
D: TRBD2
V: TRBV9
DNA: TGTGCCAGCAGCGCTCCGGGCGGGAGAGACTACGAGCAGTACTTC
CDR3: CASSAPGGRDYEQYF

J: TRBJ2-7
size: once
D: -
V: TRBV15
DNA: TGTGCCACCAGCAGATTTGGGGGGACGGAGCAGTACTTC
CDR3: CATSRFGGTEQYF

J: TRBJ2-1
size: -
D: TRBD2
V: TRBV5-4
DNA: TGTGCCAGCAGCAAAACTAGCGGGCCCGGACATGAGCAGTTCTTC
CDR3: CASSKTSGPGHEQFF

J: TRBJ2-1
size: -
D: TRBD1
V: TRBV5-6
DNA: TGTGCCAGCAGCGCTGGGACAGGGAAAAAAAATGAGCAGTTCTTC
CDR3: CASSAGTGKKNEQFF

J: TRBJ2-1
size: -
D: TRBD1
V: TRBV19
DNA: TGTGCCAGTAGTACGAGACAGGGGTCCTACAATGAGCAGTTCTTC
CDR3: CASSTRQGSYNEQFF

J: TRBJ2-3
size: -
D: -
V: TRBV7-9
DNA: TGTGCCAGCAGCCGGAATAGCGGCCCCACAGATACGCAGTATTTT
CDR3: CASSRNSGPTDTQYF

J: TRBJ2-1
size: -
D: -
V: TRBV19
DNA: TGTGCCAGCTCCCGGGCTTACAATGAGCAGTTCTTC
CDR3: CASSRAYNEQFF

J: TRBJ2-2
size: -
D: -
V: TRBV11-2
DNA: TGTGCCAGCAGAACGATACGGGCGTCATTGAACACCGGGGAGCTGTTTTTT
CDR3: CASRTIRASLNTGELFF

J: TRBJ1-1
size: -
D: -
V: TRBV7-9
DNA: TGTGCCAGCAGCTTATACGGGGGTTTAGGTATGAACACTGAAGCTTTCTTT
CDR3: CASSLYGGLGMNTEAFF